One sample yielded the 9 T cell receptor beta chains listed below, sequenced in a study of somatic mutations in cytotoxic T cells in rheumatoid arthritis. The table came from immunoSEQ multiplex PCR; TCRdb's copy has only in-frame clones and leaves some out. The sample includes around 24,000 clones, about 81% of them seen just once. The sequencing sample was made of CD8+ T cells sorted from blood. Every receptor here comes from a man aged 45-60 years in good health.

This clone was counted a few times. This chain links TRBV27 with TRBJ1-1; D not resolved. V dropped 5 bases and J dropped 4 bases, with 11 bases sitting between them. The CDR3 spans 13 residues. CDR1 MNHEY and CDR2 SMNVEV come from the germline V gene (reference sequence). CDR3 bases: TGTGCCAGCAGTGTCCAAGTTGGCACTGAAGCTTTCTTT. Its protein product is CASSVQVGTEAFF.

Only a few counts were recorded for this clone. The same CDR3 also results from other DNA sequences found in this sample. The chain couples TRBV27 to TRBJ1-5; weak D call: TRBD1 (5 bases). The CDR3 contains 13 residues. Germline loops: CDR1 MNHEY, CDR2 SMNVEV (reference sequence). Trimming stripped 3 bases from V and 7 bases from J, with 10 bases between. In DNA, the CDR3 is TGTGCCAGCAGTTTGGGCGGGGGGCAGCCCCAGCATTTT. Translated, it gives CASSLGGGQPQHF.

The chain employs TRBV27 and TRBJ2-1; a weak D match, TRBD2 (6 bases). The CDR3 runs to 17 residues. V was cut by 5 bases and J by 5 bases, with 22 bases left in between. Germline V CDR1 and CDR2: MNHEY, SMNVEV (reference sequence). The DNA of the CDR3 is TGTGCCAGCAGTAACTCCCAACGCGGGACTTTAAACAATGAGCAGTTCTTC. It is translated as CASSNSQRGTLNNEQFF.

The CDR3 reads CASSSPQAGEVVGREQYF. CDR3 sequence (DNA): TGCGCCAGCAGCTCACCCCAAGCGGGAGAGGTGGTGGGTCGTGAGCAGTACTTC. This chain uses TRBV5-1 with TRBJ2-7; 8 positions agree with TRBD2. This CDR3 has 18 residues. Germline CDR1 reads SGHRS; CDR2 reads YFSETQ. After removal of 3 bases from V and 7 bases from J, the junction contained 21 bases not matched to a gene.

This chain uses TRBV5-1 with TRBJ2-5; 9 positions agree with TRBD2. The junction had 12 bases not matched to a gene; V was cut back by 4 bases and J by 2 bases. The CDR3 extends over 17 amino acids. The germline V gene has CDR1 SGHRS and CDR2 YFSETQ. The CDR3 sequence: CASSELAGAAGQETQYF. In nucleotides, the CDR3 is TGCGCCAGCAGCGAATTAGCGGGAGCAGCCGGACAAGAGACCCAGTACTTC.

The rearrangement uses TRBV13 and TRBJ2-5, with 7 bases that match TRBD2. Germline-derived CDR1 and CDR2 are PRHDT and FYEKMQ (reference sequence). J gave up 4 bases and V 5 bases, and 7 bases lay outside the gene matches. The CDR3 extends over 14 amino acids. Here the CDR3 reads CASSPRLARETQYF. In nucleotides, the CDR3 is TGTGCCAGCAGCCCCAGACTAGCCCGAGAGACCCAGTACTTC.

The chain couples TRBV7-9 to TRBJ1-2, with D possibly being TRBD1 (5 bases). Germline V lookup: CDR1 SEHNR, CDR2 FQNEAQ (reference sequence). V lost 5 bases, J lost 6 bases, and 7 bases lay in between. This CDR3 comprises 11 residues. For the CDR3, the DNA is TGTGCCAGCAGCAAGGGACATGGCTACACCTTC. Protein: CASSKGHGYTF. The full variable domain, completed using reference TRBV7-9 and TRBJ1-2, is DTGVSQNPRHKITKRGQNVTFRCDPISEHNRLYWYRQTLGQGPEFLTYFQNEAQLEKSRLLSDRFSAERPKGSFSTLEIQRTEQGDSAMYLCASSKGHGYTFGSGTRLTVV.

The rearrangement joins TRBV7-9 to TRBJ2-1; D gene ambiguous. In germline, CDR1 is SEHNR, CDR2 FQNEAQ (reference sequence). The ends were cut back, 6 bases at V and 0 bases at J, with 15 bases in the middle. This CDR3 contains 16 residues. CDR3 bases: TGTGCCAGCAGATCCCGAGCACCCTCCTCCTACAATGAGCAGTTCTTC. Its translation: CASRSRAPSSYNEQFF.

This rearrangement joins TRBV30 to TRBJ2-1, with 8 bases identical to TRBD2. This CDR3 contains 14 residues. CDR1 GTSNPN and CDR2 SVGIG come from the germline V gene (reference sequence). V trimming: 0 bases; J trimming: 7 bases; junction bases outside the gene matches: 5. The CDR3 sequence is CAWSVRGRINEQFF. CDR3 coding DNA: TGTGCCTGGAGTGTACGCGGGAGGATTAATGAGCAGTTCTTC.